Listed below are T cell receptor beta chains from one sample, sequenced in a study of blood T cell repertoires in COVID-19. Generated by immunoSEQ multiplex PCR, the TCRdb table keeps only in-frame clones and is missing some. The sample yields under 150,000 clones, approximately 85% seen once. Material for sequencing was peripheral blood. These receptor sequences come from an older woman with COVID-19, enrolled during active disease. CDR3s include the opening cysteine and the closing phenylalanine or tryptophan. A D gene is named only where the DNA matches it firmly. Clone size, where shown, is once, few, many, or a class for clones that have expanded.

v_gene	abundance	j_gene	d_gene	CDR3aa	CDR3nt
TRBV5-1	.	TRBJ2-1	.	CASSRGQAAAGIGSYNEQFF	TGCGCCAGCAGCCGAGGGCAAGCGGCGGCGGGGATTGGCTCCTACAATGAGCAGTTCTTC
TRBV7-6	.	TRBJ1-1	.	CASSLAPGNTEAFF	TGTGCCAGCAGCTTGGCCCCGGGGAACACTGAAGCTTTCTTT
TRBV18	.	TRBJ2-7	.	CASSPGAVQVEQYF	TGTGCCAGCTCACCCGGAGCAGTACAGGTCGAGCAGTACTTC
TRBV7-2	.	TRBJ1-2	TRBD1	CASSLPTGFNYGYTF	TGTGCCAGCAGCTTGCCGACAGGGTTTAACTATGGCTACACCTTC
TRBV3-1/TRBV3-2	.	TRBJ2-7	.	CASKILGDREQYF	TGTGCCAGCAAAATCCTAGGAGACCGCGAGCAGTACTTC
TRBV29-1	.	TRBJ2-5	TRBD1	CSVGTGMGRETQYF	TGCAGCGTTGGGACAGGGATGGGACGAGAGACCCAGTACTTC
TRBV29-1	few	TRBJ1-5	.	CSVGYGSNQPQHF	TGCAGCGTTGGTTACGGGAGCAATCAGCCCCAGCATTTT
TRBV7-8	.	TRBJ2-3	.	CASSLVSGGSTDTQYF	TGTGCCAGCAGCTTAGTTTCCGGGGGATCCACAGATACGCAGTATTTT
TRBV20-1	.	TRBJ1-4	TRBD1	CSASGSGTGREKLFF	TGCAGTGCTAGTGGCTCCGGGACAGGGCGAGAAAAACTGTTTTTT
TRBV5-1	.	TRBJ1-4	.	CASSFIGQRTANEKLFF	TGCGCCAGCAGCTTTATAGGACAAAGAACCGCTAATGAAAAACTGTTTTTT
TRBV3-1/TRBV3-2	.	TRBJ1-2	.	CASSQDVVTGGYTF	TGTGCCAGCAGCCAAGATGTCGTGACAGGTGGCTACACCTTC
TRBV2	.	TRBJ2-5	TRBD2	CASSTSVQETQYF	TGTGCCAGCAGTACTAGCGTCCAAGAGACCCAGTACTTC
TRBV21-1	.	TRBJ1-5	.	CASSRGQEHSNQPQHF	TGTGCCAGCAGCAGGGGACAGGAACATAGCAATCAGCCCCAGCATTTT
TRBV11-1	.	TRBJ2-1	.	CASSLARVGEQFF	TGTGCCAGCAGCTTAGCCAGGGTTGGTGAGCAGTTCTTC
TRBV7-2	.	TRBJ1-1	.	CASSLEWGGTEAFF	TGTGCCAGCAGCTTAGAGTGGGGGGGCACTGAAGCTTTCTTT
TRBV6-5	.	TRBJ1-5	.	CASSRSPAAQPQHF	TGTGCCAGCAGCCGGTCCCCCGCGGCTCAGCCCCAGCATTTT
TRBV6-5	.	TRBJ1-4	.	CASSRTRTNEKLFF	TGTGCCAGCAGCCGGACACGTACTAATGAAAAACTGTTTTTT
TRBV3-1/TRBV3-2	.	TRBJ1-4	.	CASSQEDRLYATNEKLFF	TGTGCCAGCAGCCAAGAGGACAGACTATACGCAACTAATGAAAAACTGTTTTTT
TRBV7-9	.	TRBJ1-2	.	CASSFTDGYTF	TGTGCCAGCAGCTTTACTGATGGCTACACCTTC
TRBV5-1	.	TRBJ2-3	.	CASSDLGGDTQYF	TGCGCCAGCAGTGACCTAGGAGGAGATACGCAGTATTTT
TRBV4-2	.	TRBJ2-5	.	CASSPTRETQYF	TGTGCCAGCAGCCCAACTCGGGAGACCCAGTACTTC
TRBV30	once	TRBJ1-4	TRBD1	CAWSTGTAKRRNYEKLFF	TGTGCCTGGTCCACCGGGACAGCTAAGAGGAGGAATTATGAAAAACTGTTTTTT
TRBV5-5	.	TRBJ1-2	.	CASSLAPGTRGYTF	TGTGCCAGCAGCTTGGCCCCGGGGACTCGTGGCTACACCTTC
TRBV7-2	.	TRBJ1-1	.	CASSGTGGETEAFF	TGTGCCAGCAGCGGGACCGGGGGAGAAACTGAAGCTTTCTTT
TRBV30	few	TRBJ1-5	.	CAWSVAGVSNQPQHF	TGTGCCTGGAGTGTAGCCGGGGTTAGCAATCAGCCCCAGCATTTT
TRBV5-1	.	TRBJ1-1	.	CASSLSRGNTEAFF	TGCGCCAGCAGCTTGAGTCGGGGTAACACTGAAGCTTTCTTT
TRBV25-1	.	TRBJ1-2	.	CASSESYVLGYTF	TGTGCCAGCAGTGAATCTTATGTATTGGGCTACACCTTC
TRBV10-1	.	TRBJ2-3	.	CASSRGRRDTQYF	TGCGCCAGCAGTAGAGGGAGGAGAGATACGCAGTATTTT
TRBV5-1	.	TRBJ1-1	TRBD1	CASSPNPGQGHTEAFF	TGCGCCAGCAGCCCGAATCCTGGACAGGGACACACTGAAGCTTTCTTT
TRBV9	.	TRBJ1-5	TRBD1	CASSAGTGANQPQHF	TGTGCCAGCAGCGCTGGGACAGGGGCAAATCAGCCCCAGCATTTT
TRBV20-1	.	TRBJ2-5	TRBD2	CSASSGGTYQETQYF	TGCAGTGCTAGTAGCGGGGGGACGTACCAAGAGACCCAGTACTTC
TRBV15	few	TRBJ2-1	TRBD2	CATSRDRAGGLNEQFF	TGTGCCACCAGCAGAGATCGAGCGGGGGGGCTCAATGAGCAGTTCTTC
TRBV9	.	TRBJ2-5	.	CASSDRGTQYF	TGTGCCAGCAGCGACCGGGGGACCCAGTACTTC
TRBV4-2	.	TRBJ1-2	.	CASSHRDSNYGYTF	TGTGCCAGCAGCCACCGAGACAGTAACTATGGCTACACCTTC
TRBV7-3	.	TRBJ1-6	.	CASSLSPLFSSPLHF	TGTGCCAGCAGCCTCTCCCCGTTGTTTTCCTCACCCCTCCACTTT
TRBV4-3	.	TRBJ1-1	.	CASSLETGTMNTEAFF	TGCGCCAGCAGCCTCGAAACCGGGACAATGAACACTGAAGCTTTCTTT
TRBV19	.	TRBJ1-1	.	CASSLQGMNTEAFF	TGTGCCAGTAGTCTCCAGGGGATGAACACTGAAGCTTTCTTT
TRBV29-1	.	TRBJ1-2	.	CSVAGVENYGYTF	TGCAGCGTTGCGGGGGTGGAAAACTATGGCTACACCTTC
TRBV15	.	TRBJ1-1	TRBD1	CATSSPGQGNTEAFF	TGTGCCACCAGCAGCCCGGGACAGGGGAACACTGAAGCTTTCTTT
TRBV5-1	.	TRBJ2-5	TRBD1	CASSLGQGVTIGYQETQYF	TGCGCCAGCAGCTTGGGACAGGGGGTAACAATAGGCTACCAAGAGACCCAGTACTTC
TRBV5-4	.	TRBJ2-4	.	CASSLGGDSKNIQYF	TGTGCCAGCAGCTTGGGCGGAGACAGTAAAAACATTCAGTACTTC
TRBV2	.	TRBJ1-1	.	CASRQEKNTEAFF	TGTGCCAGTCGACAAGAGAAGAACACTGAAGCTTTCTTT
TRBV5-1	.	TRBJ1-3	.	CASSLANGGFSGNTIYF	TGCGCCAGCAGCTTGGCCAACGGGGGATTCTCTGGAAACACCATATATTTT
TRBV11-2	few	TRBJ1-1	.	CASSLMRGNTEAFF	TGTGCCAGCAGCCTCATGAGAGGGAACACTGAAGCTTTCTTT
TRBV3-1/TRBV3-2	.	TRBJ2-5	.	CASSQGQVETQYF	TGTGCCAGCAGCCAGGGACAAGTGGAGACCCAGTACTTC
TRBV12-3/TRBV12-4	medium-sized	TRBJ1-2	.	CASSGTQGFGYTF	TGTGCCAGCAGTGGGACTCAGGGTTTCGGCTACACCTTC
TRBV6-5	.	TRBJ2-7	.	CASSYSRGSYEQYF	TGTGCCAGCAGTTACTCGCGGGGATCCTACGAGCAGTACTTC
TRBV6-5	.	TRBJ1-2	.	CASSYSSDFYGYTF	TGTGCCAGCAGTTACTCGTCCGACTTCTATGGCTACACCTTC
TRBV5-5	.	TRBJ1-2	.	CASSPQATFIYGYTF	TGTGCCAGCAGCCCACAAGCGACCTTTATCTATGGCTACACCTTC
TRBV7-3	.	TRBJ1-1	TRBD1	CASSADRFNTEAFF	TGTGCCAGCAGCGCGGACAGGTTTAACACTGAAGCTTTCTTT
TRBV15	.	TRBJ2-7	.	CATSRDKTGADEQYF	TGTGCCACCAGCAGAGATAAGACAGGCGCTGACGAGCAGTACTTC
TRBV19	.	TRBJ1-6	.	CAISDRTNSPLHF	TGTGCCATTAGTGACAGGACTAATTCACCCCTCCACTTT
TRBV29-1	once	TRBJ2-7	.	CSVGPSVYEQYF	TGCAGCGTGGGGCCTAGCGTCTACGAGCAGTACTTC
TRBV7-9	.	TRBJ1-2	.	CASSAAWAPWGYTF	TGTGCCAGCAGCGCCGCATGGGCTCCTTGGGGCTACACCTTC
TRBV25-1	.	TRBJ1-2	.	CASSEGGSLYGYTF	TGTGCCAGCAGTGAAGGGGGGTCCCTCTATGGCTACACCTTC
TRBV7-3	.	TRBJ2-2	TRBD1	CASSSQGATGELFF	TGTGCCAGCAGTTCACAGGGGGCTACCGGGGAGCTGTTTTTT
TRBV9	.	TRBJ2-1	TRBD2	CASSSSGPYNEQFF	TGTGCCAGCAGCTCTAGCGGGCCCTACAATGAGCAGTTCTTC
TRBV11-2	few	TRBJ1-1	.	CASTQTGEAFF	TGTGCCAGCACCCAGACAGGTGAAGCTTTCTTT
TRBV7-9	.	TRBJ1-6	.	CASSLNGGGSPLHF	TGTGCCAGCAGCTTAAACGGGGGAGGGTCACCCCTCCACTTT